This is a list of T cell receptor beta chains from one sample in a study of T cell repertoires in cytomegalovirus infection. Via MiXCR, TCRdb re-called the reads, giving one row per CDR3 protein. The repertoire holds tens of thousands of distinct CDR3 sequences, under 20% seen once, with approximately 55% in the top ten. Which antigens these TCRs recognize remains unknown. The sequenced sample was CD8+ T cells from cultured PBMCs, obtained from culture after CMV antigen stimulation. The receptor source for this set is a human donor in good health (CMV status not recorded). Some clones in this sample may be carry-over from other donors' samples. Each CDR3 is given with its conserved first and last residue. The D gene is left open where the match is weak. The size field is filled for only some rows; it gives once, few, many or a size class.

clone_size j_call d_call v_call cdr3_aa cdr3_nt
many TRBJ2-3 TRBD2 TRBV7-2 CASSFSLAGEADTQYF TGTGCCAGCAGCTTTTCGTTAGCGGGAGAGGCAGATACGCAGTATTTT
. TRBJ2-1 TRBD2 TRBV11-2 CASRGLAEIDNEQFF TGTGCCAGCAGGGGACTAGCGGAGATAGACAATGAGCAGTTCTTC
. TRBJ2-7 . TRBV30 CAWSGGGLYEQYF TGTGCCTGGAGTGGTGGGGGGCTCTACGAGCAGTACTTC
many TRBJ2-7 . TRBV12-3/TRBV12-4 CASSLASFSGEQYF TGTGCCAGCAGTTTAGCAAGCTTCTCTGGCGAGCAGTACTTC
. TRBJ2-1 . TRBV18 CASSPGTWDNEQFF TGTGCCAGCTCACCAGGGACGTGGGACAATGAGCAGTTCTTC
many TRBJ2-7 . TRBV7-2 CASSLGAGLDEQYF TGTGCCAGCAGCTTAGGGGCAGGGCTTGACGAGCAGTACTTC
many TRBJ1-1 . TRBV7-8 CASSSEGDWTEAFF TGTGCCAGCAGCTCTGAGGGGGATTGGACTGAAGCTTTCTTT
few TRBJ2-7 . TRBV5-6 CASSFYGSPPYEQYF TGTGCCAGCAGCTTCTACGGGTCCCCCCCCTACGAGCAGTACTTC
many TRBJ1-5 . TRBV7-2 CASSLERVDQPQHF TGTGCCAGCAGCTTAGAAAGGGTCGATCAGCCCCAGCATTTT
. TRBJ2-7 TRBD1 TRBV7-8 CASSPTGIYEQYF TGTGCCAGCAGCCCGACAGGGATCTACGAGCAGTACTTC
. TRBJ1-1 . TRBV29-1 CSVETSTGLHTEAFF TGCAGCGTTGAAACTTCTACCGGCCTACACACTGAAGCTTTCTTT
few TRBJ1-1 . TRBV28 CASSLTRLDTEAFF TGTGCCAGCAGTTTAACACGACTAGACACTGAAGCTTTCTTT
few TRBJ1-5 . TRBV20-1 CSAQGIDQPQHF TGCAGTGCCCAGGGTATCGATCAGCCCCAGCATTTT
many TRBJ1-1 . TRBV7-2 CASSLIWSGRDTEAFF TGTGCCAGCAGCTTAATCTGGAGCGGCAGAGACACTGAAGCTTTCTTT
. TRBJ2-7 . TRBV7-8 CASSLIQLSCEQYF TGTGCCAGCAGCTTAATCCAACTATCCTGCGAGCAGTACTTC
. TRBJ2-7 . TRBV6-5 CASSYSRTDEQYF TGTGCCAGCAGTTACTCGAGGACAGATGAGCAGTACTTC
. TRBJ2-1 TRBD2 TRBV13 CASSRIVGGVGEQFF TGTGCCAGCAGCCGGATAGTGGGAGGGGTTGGTGAGCAGTTCTTC
. TRBJ1-1 . TRBV4-1 CASSGGPPDTEAFF TGCGCCAGCAGCGGGGGACCACCCGACACTGAAGCTTTCTTT